Listed here are 29 T cell receptor beta chains from one sample, sequenced in a study of blood T cell repertoires in COVID-19. Sequencing used immunoSEQ multiplex PCR; TCRdb keeps in-frame clones, though not all of them. The sample lists a few hundred thousand clones; roughly 85% were seen once. The sample comprised PBMCs or T cells enriched from blood (not recorded which). These receptors were obtained from a woman aged 50 to 60 who had recovered from COVID-19.

The V gene is TRBV19, the J gene TRBJ1-2, with 8 positions matching TRBD1. Germline V gene lookup returns CDR1 LNHDA and CDR2 SQIVND (reference sequence). The junction had 5 bases not matched to a gene; V was cut back by 3 bases and J by 2 bases. This CDR3 contains 15 residues. CDR3 nucleotides: TGTGCCAGTAGTATGCCTCGGACAGGGAACTATGGCTACACCTTC. This codes for CASSMPRTGNYGYTF.

The rearrangement joins TRBV10-3 to TRBJ1-5, with D perhaps matching TRBD1 (5 bases). Looked up from germline, CDR1 is ENHRY and CDR2 is SYGVKD. Trimming cost V 6 bases and J 5 bases, with 11 bases left between them. The CDR3 has 13 amino acids. CDR3 bases: TGTGCCATCAGCAGGGAACCGGATCAGCCCCAGCATTTT. Protein sequence: CAISREPDQPQHF.

The chain couples TRBV2 to TRBJ2-7, with 7 bases that match TRBD1. Unmatched junction bases numbered 12, after V lost 8 bases and J lost 5 bases. CDR1 SNHLY and CDR2 FYNNEI come from the germline V gene. CDR3 length: 14 amino acids. In nucleotides, the CDR3 is TGTGCCAGCTTGACAGGGCCCCTCTCGGACGAGCAGTACTTC. It yields the protein CASLTGPLSDEQYF.

The chain recombines TRBV4-1 with TRBJ1-2, with TRBD1 identical over 9 bases. The CDR3 consists of 15 residues. Germline CDR1 MGHRA, CDR2 YSYEKL. The V segment lost 1 base and the J segment 5 bases; nucleotides outside the gene matches: 5. The CDR3 is CASSQAGQGIYGYTF. The DNA of the CDR3 is TGCGCCAGCAGCCAAGCCGGACAGGGGATTTATGGCTACACCTTC.

This rearrangement joins TRBV19 to TRBJ2-1; D gene ambiguous. The V gene's germline CDR1 is LNHDA and CDR2 SQIVND (reference sequence). The V and J ends lost 10 bases and 5 bases respectively, with 15 bases between them. This CDR3 comprises 13 residues. The CDR3 nucleotides read TGTGCCACCGCCCGGTGGGCCCACAATGAGCAGTTCTTC. Protein: CATARWAHNEQFF.

The chain recombines TRBV24-1 with TRBJ2-7; a weak D match, TRBD1 (6 bases). The germline V and J ends were trimmed by 3 bases and 8 bases, with 13 bases remaining between them. The germline V gene has CDR1 KGHDR and CDR2 SFDVKD. This CDR3 comprises 13 residues. CDR3 sequence: CATSDPDRLQQYF. The CDR3 nucleotides are TGTGCCACCAGTGATCCCGACAGGCTCCAGCAGTACTTC.

The genes are TRBV5-5 and TRBJ2-7, with TRBD1 matching over 11 bases. Per the germline V gene, CDR1 is SGHKS and CDR2 is YYEKEE (reference sequence). This CDR3 has 13 residues. V was pared by 4 bases and J by 6 bases, with 3 bases of the junction left unmatched. CDR3 amino acids: CASSLGTGGEQYF. The CDR3 DNA sequence: TGTGCCAGCAGCCTAGGGACAGGGGGCGAGCAGTACTTC.

This chain joins TRBV10-3 and TRBJ1-2; TRBD1 matches 8 bases. The V and J ends lost 4 bases and 6 bases, in that order; junction bases with no gene match: 1. This CDR3 region has 12 residues. Germline CDR1 ENHRY, CDR2 SYGVKD. The CDR3 sequence: CAISVTGDGYTF. For the CDR3, the DNA is TGTGCCATCAGTGTGACAGGGGATGGCTACACCTTC.

This chain connects TRBV3-1 (or the pseudogene TRBV3-2) to TRBJ1-6; a weak D match, TRBD1 (5 bases). Germline V gene data show CDR1 as LGHDT and CDR2 as YNNKEL (reference sequence). CDR3 length: 14 amino acids. V lost 4 bases to trimming and J lost 7 bases, with 11 bases between them. CDR3 DNA sequence: TGTGCCAGCAGCCCAATGAGACAGAATTCACCCCTCCACTTT. Amino acid sequence: CASSPMRQNSPLHF.

V is TRBV5-8 and J is TRBJ2-7, with 8 nucleotides matching TRBD1. The CDR3 covers 15 residues. With 0 bases clipped from V and 1 base from J, the junction kept 3 bases outside the gene matches. CDR1 SGHTS and CDR2 YDEGEE come from the germline V gene. This CDR3 is CASSLAGQESYEQYF. In DNA form, the CDR3 reads TGTGCCAGCAGCTTGGCGGGACAGGAGTCCTACGAGCAGTACTTC.

The J gene is TRBJ2-6, the V gene TRBV19; maybe TRBD1 (6 bases). This CDR3 spans 18 amino acids. The V gene lost 5 bases and the J gene lost 1 base, with 18 bases spanning the gap. In germline, CDR1 is LNHDA, CDR2 SQIVND (reference sequence). CDR3 loop: CASSEPDSWGSGANVLTF. CDR3 nucleotides: TGTGCCAGTAGTGAGCCGGACAGTTGGGGTTCTGGGGCCAACGTCCTGACTTTC.

The V gene is TRBV10-3, the J gene TRBJ2-1; 7 nucleotides match TRBD2. Unmatched junction bases numbered 4, after V lost 3 bases and J lost 2 bases. The germline V gene encodes CDR1 ENHRY and CDR2 SYGVKD. The CDR3 is made up of 15 amino acids. The CDR3 DNA sequence: TGTGCCATCAGTGATGGGGGGGTAGCCTACAATGAGCAGTTCTTC. This translates into CAISDGGVAYNEQFF.

This chain uses TRBV7-9 with TRBJ1-5, with TRBD1 matching 10 bases. The CDR3 has 17 residues. With 1 base clipped from V and 0 bases from J, the junction kept 3 bases outside the gene matches. CDR1 SEHNR and CDR2 FQNEAQ come from the germline V gene (reference sequence). The CDR3 region has the DNA TGTGCCAGCAGCTTAGTACGGGACAGGGGTAGCAATCAGCCCCAGCATTTT. Its protein product is CASSLVRDRGSNQPQHF.

J is TRBJ2-7 and V is TRBV5-1; 10 bases align to TRBD1. The ends lost 3 bases at V and 5 bases at J; junction bases unmatched: 5. CDR1 and CDR2 from the germline V gene are SGHRS and YFSETQ. The CDR3 loop spans 14 amino acids. The CDR3 region is CASSWLTGGNEQYF. CDR3 coding DNA: TGCGCCAGCAGCTGGTTGACAGGGGGCAACGAGCAGTACTTC. Using reference TRBV5-1 and TRBJ2-7 for the parts outside the CDR3, the full variable domain is KAGVTQTPRYLIKTRGQQVTLSCSPISGHRSVSWYQQTPGQGLQFLFEYFSETQRNKGNFPGRFSGRQFSNSRSEMNVSTLELGDSALYLCASSWLTGGNEQYFGPGTRLTVT.

This clone was picked up one time. V is TRBV11-3 and J is TRBJ2-7; weak D call: TRBD1 (6 bases). Trimming left V 4 bases short and J 3 bases short, with 10 bases between. From germline, CDR1 is SGHNT and CDR2 YENEEA. The CDR3 runs 13 residues. As DNA, the CDR3 is TGTGCCAGCAGCTCACTCAGGGGCTACGAGCAGTACTTC. It yields the protein CASSSLRGYEQYF.

Here the CDR3 reads CASSIRTGGEQYF. The CDR3 nucleotides read TGTGCCAGCAGTATACGGACAGGGGGCGAGCAGTACTTC. The chain carries TRBV27 and TRBJ2-7, with TRBD1 matching 10 bases. This CDR3 contains 13 residues. J gave up 6 bases and V 5 bases, and 4 bases lay outside the gene matches. Per the germline V gene, CDR1 is MNHEY and CDR2 is SMNVEV (reference sequence).

The table lists this clone with a few counts. The chain combines TRBV7-2 with TRBJ2-1; 7 nucleotides match TRBD2. There are 15 residues in the CDR3. Trimming at V came to 5 bases and at J to 4 bases, leaving 8 bases not matched to a gene. Germline V gene sequence: CDR1 SGHTA, CDR2 FQGNSA. DNA for the CDR3: TGTGCCAGCAGCCGTACTAGCGAAAGTTACAATGAGCAGTTCTTC. Amino acid sequence: CASSRTSESYNEQFF. The variable domain in full, completed from reference TRBV7-2 and TRBJ2-1, reads GAGVSQSPSNKVTEKGKDVELRCDPISGHTALYWYRQSLGQGLEFLIYFQGNSAPDKSGLPSDRFSAERTGGSVSTLTIQRTQQEDSAVYLCASSRTSESYNEQFFGPGTRLTVL.

In DNA form, the CDR3 reads TGTGCCTGGAGGAGTGACAGGGGGAATGGCTACACCTTC. It specifies CAWRSDRGNGYTF. The V and J genes are TRBV30 and TRBJ1-2; TRBD1 aligns across 9 bases. The CDR3 consists of 13 residues. Germline V lookup: CDR1 GTSNPN, CDR2 SVGIG (reference sequence). The trim removed 3 bases at V and 6 bases at J, leaving 5 bases unmatched.

Here the CDR3 reads CSVDKGTDTQYF. The CDR3 DNA is TGCAGCGTTGATAAGGGGACAGATACGCAGTATTTT. V and J are TRBV29-1 and TRBJ2-3, with a weak D call TRBD1 (5 bases). Germline CDR1 reads SQVTM; CDR2 reads ANQGSEA. Trimming cost V 3 bases and J 3 bases, with 7 bases left between them. This CDR3 comprises 12 residues.

V gene TRBV6-1 combines with J gene TRBJ1-4; D remains unclear. The CDR3 extends over 16 amino acids. V lost 3 bases and J 11 bases, leaving 22 bases between the germline ends. Germline loops: CDR1 MNHNS, CDR2 SASEGT. The CDR3 sequence: CASSDRMGTVIGKLFF. In DNA, the CDR3 is TGTGCCAGCAGTGACAGGATGGGTACAGTTATTGGGAAACTGTTTTTT.

This clone was found many times. V usage is TRBV4-1 and J usage is TRBJ2-7, with 7 bases matching TRBD2. Looked up from germline, CDR1 is MGHRA and CDR2 is YSYEKL. J lost 3 bases, V lost 4 bases, and 9 bases had no gene match. The CDR3 runs to 15 residues. CDR3 sequence (DNA): TGCGCCAGCAGCCCGGGCATGGGAGGGGACTACGAGCAGTACTTC. It encodes CASSPGMGGDYEQYF.

This sequence joins TRBV27 and TRBJ1-2; 12 positions agree with TRBD1. J lost 7 bases, V lost 3 bases, and 6 bases had no gene match. Germline V CDR1 and CDR2: MNHEY, SMNVEV (reference sequence). The length of the CDR3 is 15 residues. CDR3 residues: CASSFSGTGGSGYTF. For the CDR3, the DNA is TGTGCCAGCAGTTTCTCCGGGACAGGGGGCTCTGGCTACACCTTC.

This clone was counted a single time. The V gene is TRBV27, the J gene TRBJ2-7, with 9 bases fitting TRBD1. Per germline, CDR1 MNHEY and CDR2 SMNVEV (reference sequence). CDR3 size: 17 residues. Trimming at V came to 0 bases and at J to 6 bases, leaving 12 bases not matched to a gene. CDR3 sequence: CASSLSGGTGSFTEQYF. CDR3 coding DNA: TGTGCCAGCAGTTTATCGGGCGGGACAGGGTCCTTCACCGAGCAGTACTTC.

The chain joins TRBV5-1 to TRBJ2-1; 7 nucleotides align to TRBD1. With 4 bases clipped from V and 0 bases from J, the junction kept 7 bases outside the gene matches. Germline loops: CDR1 SGHRS, CDR2 YFSETQ. CDR3 length: 16 amino acids. This CDR3 is CASSRVGQSSYNEQFF. CDR3 sequence (DNA): TGCGCCAGCAGCCGAGTGGGACAGAGCTCCTACAATGAGCAGTTCTTC.

V is TRBV10-3 and J is TRBJ2-1; possible D gene TRBD2, 5 bases. The V and J ends lost 5 bases and 2 bases respectively, with 22 bases between them. The germline CDR1 and CDR2 sequences are ENHRY and SYGVKD. CDR3 size: 18 residues. This CDR3 is CAISLEPLGGAPYNEQFF. The CDR3 bases are TGTGCCATCAGTCTGGAGCCCTTAGGAGGTGCCCCCTACAATGAGCAGTTCTTC.

The CDR3 DNA reads as TGTGCCAGCAGCTCGGGGACAGGCGGACCGAACACTGAAGCTTTCTTT. It specifies CASSSGTGGPNTEAFF. The chain combines TRBV5-4 with TRBJ1-1; 8 nucleotides agree with TRBD1. V shed 3 bases and J 1 base; nucleotides not matched to a gene: 8. Germline values: CDR1 SGHNT, CDR2 YYREEE (reference sequence). The CDR3 runs 16 residues.

CDR3 coding DNA: TGTGCCAGCAGCCCCGTCTATTCGGGGGGCGGTGCGCAGTACTTC. Translating it yields CASSPVYSGGGAQYF. V and J are TRBV5-5 and TRBJ2-7, with D perhaps matching TRBD2 (7 bases). The length of the CDR3 is 15 residues. The V end was cut by 4 bases, the J end by 9 bases, with 23 bases between. Germline loops: CDR1 SGHKS, CDR2 YYEKEE (reference sequence).

The rearrangement links TRBV19 to TRBJ1-5; perhaps TRBD1 as D (6 bases). V lost 10 bases and J 0 bases, leaving 16 bases between the germline ends. This CDR3 is 15 amino acids long. Germline CDR1 reads LNHDA; CDR2 reads SQIVND (reference sequence). CDR3 in DNA: TGTGCCACCTCCAGTAGGACAGCTAGCAATCAGCCCCAGCATTTT. As protein: CATSSRTASNQPQHF.

This clone was picked up one time. The CDR3 here is CASSPTTYGYTF. The CDR3 bases are TGTGCCAGCAGCCCAACTACCTATGGCTACACCTTC. The chain employs TRBV2 and TRBJ1-2; D call uncertain. Germline CDR1 reads SNHLY; CDR2 reads FYNNEI. Between the trimmed V and J ends, which lost 6 bases and 4 bases, there was a span of 9 bases. The CDR3 length is 12 residues.